These 20 T cell receptor beta chains originate from one sample sequenced in a study of blood T cell repertoires in COVID-19. TCRdb's copy holds only in-frame clones and misses some; the assay was immunoSEQ multiplex PCR. Here the sample spans 200,000 or so clones, 88% being singletons. Sequenced sample: PBMCs or T cells enriched from blood (not recorded which). All receptors come from a woman in her 30s who had been exposed to COVID-19.

This chain joins TRBV19 and TRBJ1-6; TRBD1 matches at 7 bases. CDR3 length equals 15 residues. With 7 bases clipped from V and 1 base from J, the junction kept 4 bases outside the gene matches. Germline loops: CDR1 LNHDA, CDR2 SQIVND (reference sequence). CDR3 bases: TGTGCCAGTACCTCGACAGGGTCCTATAATTCACCCCTCCACTTT. Its translation: CASTSTGSYNSPLHF.

The V call is TRBV6-5, the J call TRBJ1-1; 8 bases line up with TRBD1. J gave up 12 bases and V 6 bases, and 15 bases lay outside the gene matches. CDR3 length equals 14 residues. Looked up from germline, CDR1 is MNHEY and CDR2 is SVGAGI. The CDR3 reads CASSSNFQGARPFF. The CDR3, as DNA: TGTGCCAGCAGCTCGAATTTTCAGGGGGCGAGGCCTTTCTTT.

V gene TRBV5-1 combines with J gene TRBJ2-1, with 7 bases fitting TRBD2. Losses at the gene ends were 2 bases for V and 2 bases for J; bases not matched to a gene: 10. CDR3 length equals 17 residues. The germline V gene encodes CDR1 SGHRS and CDR2 YFSETQ. The DNA of the CDR3 is TGCGCCAGCAGCTTTGTGTCGGCTAGCGGCCCCTACAATGAGCAGTTCTTC. As protein: CASSFVSASGPYNEQFF.

With respect to this clone: One junction end disagrees with the germline gene, perhaps due to a read error. The J gene is TRBJ2-1, the V gene TRBV5-4, with a weak D call TRBD2 (5 bases). Germline lookup yields CDR1 SGHNT and CDR2 YYREEE (reference sequence). CDR3 length equals 17 residues. CDR3 region: CASSLGFRGSTGNGQFF. The CDR3 nucleotides read TGTGCCAGCAGCTTGGGCTTCAGAGGGTCAACGGGGAATGGGCAGTTCTTC.

The chain employs TRBV7-9 and TRBJ1-2; 7 bases align to TRBD1. This CDR3 is built from 13 residues. J gave up 7 bases and V 6 bases, and 8 bases lay outside the gene matches. From germline, CDR1 is SEHNR and CDR2 FQNEAQ (reference sequence). The CDR3 is CASSNRGQFGYTF. As DNA, the CDR3 is TGTGCCAGCAGTAATAGGGGACAGTTTGGCTACACCTTC.

The chain couples TRBV6-5 to TRBJ1-1; D is uncertain. This CDR3 spans 13 amino acids. The germline gives CDR1 MNHEY, CDR2 SVGAGI. Trimming took 8 bases from V and 4 from J, leaving 14 bases between them. The CDR3 region is CASSEVGATEAFF. CDR3 DNA: TGTGCCAGCTCAGAGGTAGGAGCCACTGAAGCTTTCTTT.

The rearrangement uses TRBV28 and TRBJ2-1, with D perhaps TRBD1 (5 bases). V was trimmed by 1 base and J by 5 bases, leaving 24 bases between them. This CDR3 spans 19 amino acids. Looked up from germline, CDR1 is MDHEN and CDR2 is SYDVKM. The CDR3 nucleotides are TGTGCCAGCAGTTTATCCTCCCTCAGGGCCGCGTTTTGGGACAATGAGCAGTTCTTC. This gives the protein CASSLSSLRAAFWDNEQFF.

This chain links TRBV4-2 with TRBJ2-1; 7 positions agree with TRBD2. J lost 6 bases, V lost 1 base, and 9 bases had no gene match. This CDR3 is 16 amino acids long. CDR1 LGHNA and CDR2 YNFKEQ come from the germline V gene. The CDR3 sequence: CASSQVGAGVGNEQFF. In DNA, the CDR3 is TGTGCCAGCAGCCAAGTCGGGGCGGGAGTCGGCAATGAGCAGTTCTTC.

This sequence joins TRBV15 and TRBJ2-7; D is perhaps TRBD2 (6 bases). Trimming shortened V by 3 bases and J by 2 bases, and 14 bases separated the two germline ends. The CDR3 has 15 amino acids. Germline CDR1 and CDR2: LNHNV and YYDKDF (reference sequence). CDR3: CATSSQRVGTYEQYF. The CDR3 DNA reads TGTGCCACCAGCAGCCAGCGGGTGGGTACCTACGAGCAGTACTTC.

The chain combines TRBV6-5 with TRBJ2-2, with TRBD1 identical over 11 bases. After removal of 7 bases from V and 7 bases from J, the junction contained 5 bases not matched to a gene. Germline V CDR1 and CDR2: MNHEY, SVGAGI. There are 14 residues in the CDR3. CDR3 loop: CASTWTGGSGELFF. The CDR3 region has the DNA TGTGCCAGCACTTGGACAGGGGGCAGCGGGGAGCTGTTTTTT.

The chain couples TRBV9 to TRBJ2-7; 10 bases match TRBD1. The V gene's germline CDR1 is SGDLS and CDR2 YYNGEE. The V and J ends lost 4 bases and 4 bases, in that order; junction bases with no gene match: 5. The CDR3 is 14 residues long. The CDR3 reads CASSTGQGVYEQYF. For the CDR3, the DNA is TGTGCCAGCAGCACCGGACAGGGGGTTTACGAGCAGTACTTC.

CDR3 sequence (DNA): TGTGCCAGCACCGTTGGACAGGGATTCAATCAGCCCCAGCATTTT. Protein product: CASTVGQGFNQPQHF. The rearrangement uses TRBV2 and TRBJ1-5, with 8 bases that match TRBD1. Germline V gene data show CDR1 as SNHLY and CDR2 as FYNNEI. V lost 7 bases and J lost 3; bases outside the gene matches: 8. The CDR3 has 15 residues.

V and J are TRBV11-3 and TRBJ2-1; D is undetermined. Trimming shortened V by 0 bases and J by 6 bases, and 6 bases separated the two germline ends. This CDR3 contains 13 residues. Germline V gene lookup returns CDR1 SGHNT and CDR2 YENEEA. CDR3 loop: CASSLDGPNEQFF. In DNA, the CDR3 is TGTGCCAGCAGCTTAGACGGTCCCAATGAGCAGTTCTTC.

This rearrangement joins TRBV6-5 to TRBJ2-7; tentatively, D is TRBD1 (5 bases). V was shortened by 6 bases and J by 0 bases, with 9 bases between the two germline ends. The germline V gene has CDR1 MNHEY and CDR2 SVGAGI. The CDR3 contains 13 residues. CDR3 in amino acids: CASRRQSSYEQYF. The CDR3 nucleotides read TGTGCCAGCAGACGACAGAGCTCCTACGAGCAGTACTTC.

The V call is TRBV7-9, the J call TRBJ2-7; D is possibly TRBD2 (5 bases). Germline CDR1 and CDR2: SEHNR and FQNEAQ (reference sequence). This CDR3 has 15 residues. V was trimmed by 11 bases and J by 4 bases, leaving 24 bases between them. CDR3 residues: CARIRPGMTPYEQYF. For the CDR3, the DNA is TGTGCCCGTATTCGCCCCGGGATGACCCCATACGAGCAGTACTTC.

The chain combines TRBV11-2 with TRBJ2-1; D might be TRBD2 (6 bases). Trimming cost V 4 bases and J 4 bases, with 20 bases left between them. The germline V gene encodes CDR1 SGHAT and CDR2 FQNNGV. The CDR3 is 17 residues long. CDR3 amino acids: CASSSSRREGVYNEQFF. The CDR3 DNA sequence: TGTGCCAGCAGCTCTTCCCGGCGGGAAGGGGTTTACAATGAGCAGTTCTTC.

V usage is TRBV12-3 or TRBV12-4 and J usage is TRBJ1-6; 9 nucleotides agree with TRBD1. The trim removed 9 bases at V and 10 bases at J, leaving 7 bases unmatched. The CDR3 is made up of 13 amino acids. CDR3 DNA sequence: TGTGCCAGTCAGGACAGGGGTGGATCACCCCTCCACTTT. This sequence encodes CASQDRGGSPLHF.

The CDR3 protein is CASRSGRGTDTQYF. CDR3 nucleotide sequence: TGTGCCAGTAGGTCCGGGCGGGGCACAGATACGCAGTATTTT. This chain joins TRBV19 and TRBJ2-3, with D possibly matching TRBD2 (5 bases). CDR3 length equals 14 residues. Trimming left V 6 bases short and J 1 base short, with 11 bases between. From germline, CDR1 is LNHDA and CDR2 SQIVND (reference sequence). Full variable domain (remainder filled in from reference TRBV19 and TRBJ2-3): DGGITQSPKYLFRKEGQNVTLSCEQNLNHDAMYWYRQDPGQGLRLIYYSQIVNDFQKGDIAEGYSVSREKKESFPLTVTSAQKNPTAFYLCASRSGRGTDTQYFGPGTRLTVL.

This clone appeared once. The chain is built from TRBV5-1 and TRBJ1-4; maybe TRBD1 (6 bases). V shed 4 bases and J shed 5 bases, with 15 bases lying between them. CDR1 and CDR2 from the germline V gene are SGHRS and YFSETQ. The CDR3 is made up of 15 amino acids. This CDR3 reads CASSLRTAENEKLFF. The CDR3 bases are TGCGCCAGCAGCCTACGGACAGCGGAAAATGAAAAACTGTTTTTT.

V gene TRBV27 combines with J gene TRBJ2-7, with a tentative D call TRBD2 (6 bases). V lost 2 bases, J lost 3 bases, and 14 bases lay in between. This CDR3 is 15 amino acids long. CDR1 and CDR2 (germline): MNHEY, SMNVEV (reference sequence). Here the CDR3 reads CASSLRGNDLYEQYF. The CDR3 bases are TGTGCCAGCAGTTTACGCGGGAATGATCTCTACGAGCAGTACTTC.